These 19 T cell receptor beta chains were all obtained from the same sample, sequenced in a study of cytomegalovirus exposure and HLA in healthy donors. PCR employed 60 Vbeta and 13 Jbeta primers. Clones were sequenced by immunoSEQ multiplex PCR, and TCRdb holds only the in-frame ones, with some missing. The sample includes fewer than 150,000 clones, roughly 76% of them seen just once. Sample: PBMCs. Receptors originate from a human donor in good health.

The chain has TRBV11-2 and TRBJ1-6; D not certain. V gave up 7 bases and J gave up 7 bases, with 14 bases separating them. This CDR3 contains 14 residues. The germline CDR1 and CDR2 sequences are SGHAT and FQNNGV. The chain's CDR3 is CASTLLIANSPLHF. The CDR3 DNA reads as TGTGCCAGCACCCTTTTGATAGCGAATTCACCCCTCCACTTT.

The chain carries TRBV27 and TRBJ2-7, with a possible D match to TRBD1 (7 bases). The germline V gene has CDR1 MNHEY and CDR2 SMNVEV (reference sequence). Trimming left V 6 bases short and J 2 bases short, with 11 bases between. The CDR3 is 13 amino acids. CDR3 residues: CASRTRGAYEQYF. The CDR3 coding sequence is TGTGCCAGCAGGACCAGGGGGGCCTACGAGCAGTACTTC.

This clone was observed a few times. The chain has TRBV18 and TRBJ1-5; possibly TRBD1 for D (5 bases). Trimming left V 3 bases short and J 0 bases short, with 12 bases between. The CDR3 runs 16 residues. Germline V lookup: CDR1 KGHSH, CDR2 LQKENI. CDR3 in amino acids: CASSPTWGHSNQPQHF. The CDR3 nucleotides are TGTGCCAGCTCACCGACCTGGGGCCATAGCAATCAGCCCCAGCATTTT.

The chain carries TRBV5-4 and TRBJ2-3; D possibly corresponds to TRBD2 (7 bases). The ends were cut back, 10 bases at V and 3 bases at J, with 12 bases in the middle. Germline CDR1 and CDR2: SGHNT and YYREEE (reference sequence). The CDR3 spans 12 residues. The CDR3 DNA reads TGTGCCTACGAGGGGGGGACAGATACGCAGTATTTT. Translated: CAYEGGTDTQYF.

The V and J genes are TRBV9 and TRBJ1-1; no definite D call. CDR1 and CDR2 (germline): SGDLS, YYNGEE. The CDR3 covers 12 residues. Trimming shortened V by 4 bases and J by 10 bases, and 14 bases separated the two germline ends. Written as DNA, the CDR3 is TGTGCCAGCAGCCCCATCACTTGTGGAGCTTTCTTT. Translated: CASSPITCGAFF.

The chain combines TRBV6-1 with TRBJ1-3, with TRBD1 matching over 8 bases. V was clipped by 6 bases and J by 3 bases; unmatched bases: 4. This CDR3 is built from 14 residues. Germline CDR1 is MNHNS and CDR2 is SASEGT. Here the CDR3 reads CASSKDRDGNTIYF. The CDR3 bases are TGTGCCAGCAGCAAGGACAGGGATGGAAACACCATATATTTT.

The chain carries TRBV7-8 and TRBJ2-4, with 8 bases identical to TRBD1. The CDR3 totals 16 residues. Losses at the gene ends were 5 bases for V and 0 bases for J; bases not matched to a gene: 6. CDR1 is SGHVS, CDR2 FQNEAQ, per germline. The CDR3 protein is CASSATGALAKNIQYF. Written as DNA, the CDR3 is TGTGCCAGCAGCGCGACAGGGGCATTAGCCAAAAACATTCAGTACTTC.

This CDR3 reads CAWAGGNNEQFF. CDR3 in DNA: TGTGCCTGGGCGGGAGGGAACAATGAGCAGTTCTTC. The V gene is TRBV30, the J gene TRBJ2-1, with TRBD2 identical over 9 bases. Losses at the gene ends were 5 bases for V and 5 bases for J; bases not matched to a gene: 1. The germline V gene encodes CDR1 GTSNPN and CDR2 SVGIG (reference sequence). The CDR3 has 12 amino acids. Supplemented by reference TRBV30 and TRBJ2-1, the full variable domain reads SQTIHQWPATLVQPVGSPLSLECTVEGTSNPNLYWYRQAAGRGLQLLFYSVGIGQISSEVPQNLSASRPQDRQFILSSKKLLLSDSGFYLCAWAGGNNEQFFGPGTRLTVL.

The chain combines TRBV4-1 with TRBJ2-3; 10 positions agree with TRBD1. This CDR3 is built from 16 residues. The germline gives CDR1 MGHRA, CDR2 YSYEKL. Trimming took 0 bases from V and 1 from J; bases not matched to a gene: 1. The CDR3 loop is CASSQDGTGGTDTQYF. The CDR3 nucleotides are TGCGCCAGCAGCCAAGATGGGACAGGGGGCACAGATACGCAGTATTTT.

The rearrangement links TRBV5-5 to TRBJ2-5; D is uncertain. The V gene lost 6 bases and the J gene lost 5 bases, with 8 bases spanning the gap. This CDR3 is built from 11 residues. Germline values: CDR1 SGHKS, CDR2 YYEKEE (reference sequence). The CDR3 DNA sequence: TGTGCCAGCACCTCGGAGGAGACCCAGTACTTC. This gives the protein CASTSEETQYF.

The chain recombines TRBV7-6 with TRBJ2-3; weak D call: TRBD1 (6 bases). The germline CDR1 and CDR2 sequences are SGHVS and FNYEAQ. This CDR3 comprises 15 residues. V dropped 0 bases and J dropped 5 bases, with 12 bases sitting between them. The CDR3 loop reads CASSLANRVVDTQYF. CDR3 nucleotides: TGTGCCAGCAGCTTAGCAAACAGGGTCGTAGATACGCAGTATTTT.

The chain recombines TRBV11-2 with TRBJ1-2; D ambiguous. The ends were cut back, 4 bases at V and 1 base at J, with 7 bases in the middle. In germline, CDR1 is SGHAT, CDR2 FQNNGV. The CDR3 is 13 amino acids. The CDR3 coding sequence is TGTGCCAGCAGCTCAGACGGTAACTATGGCTACACCTTC. Translation: CASSSDGNYGYTF.

This clone was counted between two and nine times. The chain uses TRBV2 and TRBJ2-5; D possibly corresponds to TRBD1 (6 bases). The CDR3 is 13 residues long. Germline CDR1 reads SNHLY; CDR2 reads FYNNEI. V was shortened by 8 bases and J by 2 bases, with 12 bases between the two germline ends. CDR3 nucleotide sequence: TGTGCCAGCCACAGGGAAAGGCAAGAGACCCAGTACTTC. This sequence encodes CASHRERQETQYF.

The chain carries TRBV21-1 and TRBJ1-1; the tabulated D call, TRBD1, remains unverified against the DNA. TRBV21-1 counts as a pseudogene. This CDR3 spans 16 amino acids. The DNA of the CDR3 is TGTGCCAGCAGCAAAGAGGAAGGGGAAGGTGACACTGAAGCTTTCTTT. Protein sequence: CASSKEEGEGDTEAFF.

V is TRBV29-1 and J is TRBJ1-1; the D gene is possibly TRBD1 (5 bases). The CDR3 has 12 amino acids. Deletions cut 7 bases from V and 6 bases from J, with 15 bases between. In germline, CDR1 is SQVTM, CDR2 ANQGSEA. Here the CDR3 reads CSAHGPGSEAFF. The CDR3 DNA reads TGCAGCGCCCACGGTCCAGGGTCTGAAGCTTTCTTT.

J is TRBJ2-7 and V is TRBV10-3; a possible D gene is TRBD1 (6 bases). Germline V CDR1 and CDR2: ENHRY, SYGVKD. V shed 1 base and J shed 6 bases, with 13 bases lying between them. CDR3 length equals 14 residues. The CDR3: CAISELQGMAEQYF. DNA for the CDR3: TGTGCCATCAGTGAGTTGCAGGGGATGGCCGAGCAGTACTTC.

This sequence joins TRBV5-6 and TRBJ1-1; D ambiguous. Per the germline V gene, CDR1 is SGHDT and CDR2 is YYEEEE. V shed 6 bases and J shed 5 bases, with 8 bases lying between them. This CDR3 has 11 amino acids. The CDR3 here is CASTRSTEAFF. CDR3 sequence (DNA): TGTGCCAGCACGCGGTCGACTGAAGCTTTCTTT.

This sequence joins TRBV13 and TRBJ2-2; 7 nucleotides line up with TRBD1. The CDR3 is made up of 13 amino acids. V shed 6 bases, J shed 7 bases, and the junction held 5 bases outside the gene matches. The germline CDR1 and CDR2 sequences are PRHDT and FYEKMQ (reference sequence). Here the CDR3 reads CASRRTGIGELFF. The CDR3 DNA follows: TGTGCCAGCAGACGGACAGGAATCGGGGAGCTGTTTTTT. The variable domain in full, completed from reference TRBV13 and TRBJ2-2, reads AAGVIQSPRHLIKEKRETATLKCYPIPRHDTVYWYQQGPGQDPQFLISFYEKMQSDKGSIPDRFSAQQFSDYHSELNMSSLELGDSALYFCASRRTGIGELFFGEGSRLTVL.

The chain has TRBV9 and TRBJ2-1, with TRBD1 identical over 7 bases. The length of the CDR3 is 17 residues. The V gene's germline CDR1 is SGDLS and CDR2 YYNGEE. The V segment lost 3 bases and the J segment 0 bases; nucleotides outside the gene matches: 9. The CDR3 DNA reads TGTGCCAGCAGCGCCTATACAGGGGACAGCTCCTACAATGAGCAGTTCTTC. Amino acids: CASSAYTGDSSYNEQFF. Full variable domain (outside the CDR3, taken from reference TRBV9 and TRBJ2-1): DSGVTQTPKHLITATGQRVTLRCSPRSGDLSVYWYQQSLDQGLQFLIQYYNGEERAKGNILERFSAQQFPDLHSELNLSSLELGDSALYFCASSAYTGDSSYNEQFFGPGTRLTVL.